The rows below give T cell receptor beta chains drawn from one sample of a study of human T cells and chemical hapten exposure. TCRdb re-called the RACE reads with MiXCR, one entry per CDR3 protein. The sample carries around 380,000 distinct CDR3 sequences, around 5% recorded once. Sequencing was performed on whole blood, taken in connection with sensitization to the hapten diphenylcyclopropenone (DPC). The receptors originated from a woman aged 45-65 years with alopecia areata. Some clones in this sample may be carry-over from other donors' samples. CDR3s include the opening cysteine and the closing phenylalanine or tryptophan. Each record gives: V gene, CDR3 protein.

V gene: TRBV12-3/TRBV12-4
CDR3 protein: CASSLGTGGRTNEKLFF

V gene: TRBV7-9
CDR3 protein: CASSLSGVGEQYF

V gene: TRBV6-5
CDR3 protein: CASSYPGEETQYF

V gene: TRBV13
CDR3 protein: CASSFVGDTQYF

V gene: TRBV30
CDR3 protein: CAWRGLAGVIDTQYF

V gene: TRBV5-6
CDR3 protein: CASSFTLTEAFF

V gene: TRBV7-9
CDR3 protein: CASSLVLAPNTGELFF

V gene: TRBV7-7
CDR3 protein: CASSPDRLSEQYF

V gene: TRBV28
CDR3 protein: CASSLGGDGTDTQYF

V gene: TRBV12-3/TRBV12-4
CDR3 protein: CASSRVDYEQYF

V gene: TRBV18
CDR3 protein: CASSPPDEALETQYF

V gene: TRBV9
CDR3 protein: CASSPRTGYEQYF

V gene: TRBV5-4
CDR3 protein: CASSRSGGASTDTQYF

V gene: TRBV20-1
CDR3 protein: CSASDQGPTEAFF

V gene: TRBV25-1
CDR3 protein: CATRLGATDTQYF

V gene: TRBV7-8
CDR3 protein: CASSLAPGQGINEQFF

V gene: TRBV28
CDR3 protein: CASSFTGGADTQYF

V gene: TRBV9
CDR3 protein: CASSVGEGLEYEQYF

V gene: TRBV7-9
CDR3 protein: CASSSAAGGQETQYF

V gene: TRBV6-1
CDR3 protein: CASSAYSAKEQFF

V gene: TRBV27
CDR3 protein: CASSLGHGGETQYF

V gene: TRBV29-1
CDR3 protein: CSVGSREAFF

V gene: TRBV6-5
CDR3 protein: CASSYGGQGGITEAFF

V gene: TRBV20-1
CDR3 protein: CSADDRLSSYNEQFF

V gene: TRBV12-3/TRBV12-4
CDR3 protein: CASRTGVNEQFF

V gene: TRBV12-3/TRBV12-4
CDR3 protein: CASSLNWGTGGGYTF

V gene: TRBV13
CDR3 protein: CASSLNRGREKLFF

V gene: TRBV6-5
CDR3 protein: CASSSFGRDDEQYF

V gene: TRBV6-1
CDR3 protein: CASSEADGQVRGYTF

V gene: TRBV29-1
CDR3 protein: CSVSTGTKVGYTF

V gene: TRBV20-1
CDR3 protein: CSAWRRGSSYEQYF

V gene: TRBV6-2/TRBV6-3
CDR3 protein: CASSKEGGGNEQFF

V gene: TRBV6-2/TRBV6-3
CDR3 protein: CASSPLAETVEQYF

V gene: TRBV6-5
CDR3 protein: CASNLRGRVNTGELFF

V gene: TRBV20-1
CDR3 protein: CSASRDKNYGYTF

V gene: TRBV10-3
CDR3 protein: CAISDPTGGREQYF

V gene: TRBV9
CDR3 protein: CASSPPTGGDAYEQYF

V gene: TRBV14
CDR3 protein: CASSQETSGTDTQYF

V gene: TRBV19
CDR3 protein: CASSIQGQGINEQYF

V gene: TRBV20-1
CDR3 protein: CSARQGGMYEQYF

V gene: TRBV7-6
CDR3 protein: CASSLVADSLAKNIQYF

V gene: TRBV2
CDR3 protein: CASSEGRGAYNEQFF

V gene: TRBV7-2
CDR3 protein: CASSLFPGGGQPQHF

V gene: TRBV7-3
CDR3 protein: CASSLGPSGQSGELFF

V gene: TRBV28
CDR3 protein: CASSLLGRGLTNQPQHF